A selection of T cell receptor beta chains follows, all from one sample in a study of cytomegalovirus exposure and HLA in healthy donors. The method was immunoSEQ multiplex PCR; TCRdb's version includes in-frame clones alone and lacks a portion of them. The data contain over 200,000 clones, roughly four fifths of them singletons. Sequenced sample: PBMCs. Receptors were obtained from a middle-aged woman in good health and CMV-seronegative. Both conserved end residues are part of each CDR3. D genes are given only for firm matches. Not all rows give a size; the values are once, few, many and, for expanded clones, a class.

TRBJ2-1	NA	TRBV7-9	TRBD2	CASSGVGGSGKQFF	TGTGCCAGCAGCGGGGTCGGGGGGTCCGGCAAGCAGTTCTTC
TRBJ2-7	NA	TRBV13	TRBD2	CASSLVARGIPYEQYF	TGTGCCAGCAGCTTAGTGGCGCGGGGGATCCCCTACGAGCAGTACTTC
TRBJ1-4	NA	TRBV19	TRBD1	CASSEGTANEKLFF	TGTGCCAGTAGTGAGGGGACAGCTAATGAAAAACTGTTTTTT
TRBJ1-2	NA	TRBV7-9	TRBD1	CASRPEETQGIYGYTF	TGTGCCAGCCGACCTGAGGAAACACAGGGGATTTATGGCTACACCTTC
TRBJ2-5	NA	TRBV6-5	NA	CATTNPQGRQTQYF	TGTGCCACGACTAACCCCCAAGGACGGCAGACCCAGTACTTC
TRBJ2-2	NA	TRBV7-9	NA	CASSPEGRGTGELFF	TGTGCCAGCAGCCCAGAGGGCAGAGGAACCGGGGAGCTGTTTTTT
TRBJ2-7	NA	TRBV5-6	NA	CASSPLRGRGEQYF	TGTGCCAGCAGCCCGCTCCGCGGGCGGGGCGAGCAGTACTTC
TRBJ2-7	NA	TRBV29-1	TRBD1	CGAYGQGAYEQYF	TGCGGCGCGTACGGACAGGGGGCTTACGAGCAGTACTTC
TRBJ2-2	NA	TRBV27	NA	CASSPLGGAAGELFF	TGTGCCAGCAGTCCTTTGGGGGGAGCGGCCGGGGAGCTGTTTTTT
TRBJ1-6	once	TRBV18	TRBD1	CASSPLARGTDSSYNSPLHF	TGTGCCAGCTCACCACTCGCCCGTGGGACAGATAGCTCCTATAATTCACCCCTCCACTTT
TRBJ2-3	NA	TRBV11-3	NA	CASSLVLSGGGTDTQYF	TGTGCCAGCAGCTTAGTGTTGTCGGGGGGCGGGACAGATACGCAGTATTTT
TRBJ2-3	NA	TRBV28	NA	CATREVGIDTQYF	TGTGCCACCCGGGAAGTAGGAATAGATACGCAGTATTTT
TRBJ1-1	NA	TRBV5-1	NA	CASSSREMNTEAFF	TGCGCCAGCAGCTCCAGGGAAATGAACACTGAAGCTTTCTTT
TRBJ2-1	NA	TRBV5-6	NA	CASSVEAPLNEQFF	TGTGCCAGCAGCGTCGAGGCCCCACTCAATGAGCAGTTCTTC
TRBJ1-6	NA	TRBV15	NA	CATSKSSYNSPLHF	TGTGCCACCAGCAAGAGCTCCTATAATTCACCCCTCCACTTT
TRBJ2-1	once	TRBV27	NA	CASSFLGAWEDNEQFF	TGTGCCAGCAGTTTTTTGGGCGCTTGGGAGGACAATGAGCAGTTCTTC
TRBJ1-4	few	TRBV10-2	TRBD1	CASRDRGLGNEKLFF	TGCGCCAGCCGGGACAGGGGGCTTGGTAATGAAAAACTGTTTTTT
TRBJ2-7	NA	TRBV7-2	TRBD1	CASSSGLDRAYEQYF	TGTGCCAGCAGCTCAGGCCTGGACAGGGCCTACGAGCAGTACTTC
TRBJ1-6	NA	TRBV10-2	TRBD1	CASSLRDRGSPLHF	TGCGCCAGCAGTCTCCGGGACAGGGGTTCACCCCTCCACTTT
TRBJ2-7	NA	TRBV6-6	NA	CASSYLAGPRDEQYF	TGTGCCAGCAGCTACCTAGCTGGGCCCCGGGACGAGCAGTACTTC
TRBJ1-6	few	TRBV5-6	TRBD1	CASSFKMDRLNSPLHF	TGTGCCAGCAGCTTTAAGATGGACAGGCTAAATTCACCCCTCCACTTT
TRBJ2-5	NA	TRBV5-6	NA	CASSFSGSETQYF	TGTGCCAGCAGCTTTTCGGGGTCAGAGACCCAGTACTTC
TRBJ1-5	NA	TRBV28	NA	CASGGHNYNQPQHF	TGTGCCAGCGGCGGACATAATTACAATCAGCCCCAGCATTTT
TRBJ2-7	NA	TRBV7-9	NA	CASSLTTGLGHEQYF	TGTGCCAGCAGCCTCACGACAGGTTTGGGCCACGAGCAGTACTTC
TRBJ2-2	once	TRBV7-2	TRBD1	CASRQGAYTGELFF	TGTGCCAGCAGACAGGGGGCGTACACCGGGGAGCTGTTTTTT
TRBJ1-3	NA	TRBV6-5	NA	CASSSQANTIYF	TGTGCCAGCAGTTCCCAGGCAAACACCATATATTTT
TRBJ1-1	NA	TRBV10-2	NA	CASSDRDPRRGTEAFF	TGCGCCAGCAGTGACCGGGACCCTCGGCGGGGCACTGAAGCTTTCTTT
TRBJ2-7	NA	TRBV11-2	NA	CASSLERVEGNEQYF	TGTGCCAGCAGCTTAGAAAGAGTTGAGGGCAACGAGCAGTACTTC
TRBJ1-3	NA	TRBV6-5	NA	CASRQGLAGNTIYF	TGTGCCAGCAGACAGGGTCTTGCTGGAAACACCATATATTTT
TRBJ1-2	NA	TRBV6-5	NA	CASRNGLLVGYTF	TGTGCCAGCAGAAACGGACTTCTCGTTGGCTACACCTTC
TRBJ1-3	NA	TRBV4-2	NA	CASSQISLMGGSGNTIYF	TGTGCCAGCAGCCAGATCTCCCTCATGGGAGGGTCTGGAAACACCATATATTTT
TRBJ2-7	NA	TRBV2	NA	CASSEDSRWTYEQYF	TGTGCCAGCAGTGAAGACAGTCGATGGACCTACGAGCAGTACTTC
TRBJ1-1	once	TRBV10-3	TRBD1	CAISPDRSGAEAFF	TGTGCCATCAGCCCGGACAGGTCGGGCGCTGAAGCTTTCTTT
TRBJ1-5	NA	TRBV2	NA	CASSRDRPGLDQPQHF	TGTGCCAGCAGTCGGGACCGCCCGGGACTAGATCAGCCCCAGCATTTT
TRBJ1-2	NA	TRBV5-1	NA	CASSLSQAGIYGYTF	TGCGCCAGCAGCTTGTCTCAGGCCGGAATCTATGGCTACACCTTC
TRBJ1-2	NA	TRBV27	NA	CASRGAKGDYGYTF	TGTGCCAGCAGGGGGGCCAAGGGCGACTATGGCTACACCTTC
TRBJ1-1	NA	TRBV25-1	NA	CASIGRINTEAFF	TGTGCCAGCATCGGCAGGATTAACACTGAAGCTTTCTTT
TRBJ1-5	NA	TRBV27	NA	CASSFPGQPQHF	TGTGCCAGCAGTTTTCCAGGCCAGCCCCAGCATTTT
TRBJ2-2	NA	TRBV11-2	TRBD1	CASSANRGSGELFF	TGTGCCAGCAGCGCCAACAGGGGGTCCGGGGAGCTGTTTTTT
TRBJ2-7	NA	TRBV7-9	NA	CSSSLYYEQYF	TGTTCCAGCAGCTTATACTACGAGCAGTACTTC
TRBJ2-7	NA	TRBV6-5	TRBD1	CASRPTGGFYEQYF	TGTGCCAGCAGGCCGACAGGGGGGTTCTACGAGCAGTACTTC
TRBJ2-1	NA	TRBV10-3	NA	CAIMSAGSNEQFF	TGTGCCATCATGTCGGCGGGGTCCAATGAGCAGTTCTTC
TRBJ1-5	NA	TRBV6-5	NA	CASSEGAGDQPQHF	TGTGCCAGCAGTGAAGGGGCCGGTGATCAGCCCCAGCATTTT
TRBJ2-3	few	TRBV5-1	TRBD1	CASSPRQGADTQYF	TGCGCCAGCAGCCCCAGACAGGGAGCAGATACGCAGTATTTT
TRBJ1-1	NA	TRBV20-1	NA	CSASDNTEAFF	TGCAGTGCCAGCGACAACACTGAAGCTTTCTTT
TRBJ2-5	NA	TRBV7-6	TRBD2	CASSLGGGKTQYF	TGTGCCAGCAGCTTAGGGGGGGGAAAGACCCAGTACTTC
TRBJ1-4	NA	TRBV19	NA	CASRRDTSATNEKLFF	TGTGCCAGTCGACGGGACACATCCGCAACTAATGAAAAACTGTTTTTT
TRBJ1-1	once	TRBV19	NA	CASWTAMNTEAFF	TGTGCCAGTTGGACAGCGATGAACACTGAAGCTTTCTTT
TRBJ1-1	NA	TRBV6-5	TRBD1	CASTSTGYTEAFF	TGTGCCAGCACCTCGACAGGGTACACTGAAGCTTTCTTT
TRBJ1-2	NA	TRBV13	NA	CASSQVSRYGYTF	TGTGCCAGCAGCCAGGTCTCTCGGTATGGCTACACCTTC
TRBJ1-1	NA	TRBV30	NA	CAWIRFSEAFF	TGTGCCTGGATCCGATTCAGTGAAGCTTTCTTT
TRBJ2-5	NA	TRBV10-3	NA	CAIGQLSETQYF	TGTGCCATAGGACAGTTATCCGAGACCCAGTACTTC
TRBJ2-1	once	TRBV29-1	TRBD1	CSSRGGPDNEQFF	TGCAGCAGTCGAGGGGGCCCAGACAATGAGCAGTTCTTC